This T cell receptor beta chain was captured in a study of vaccination and CD4 T cells after COVID-19. Study as a whole: The post-COVID samples were taken a median approximately 95 days after diagnosis, anywhere from 35 to 161. No peptide, an HIV-1 Nef pool, or a CEFX pool was what each control culture received.

With the Oncomine TCR Beta short-read assay, DNA from cultured CD4+ T cells was sequenced. Each CDR3 protein is one row after TCRdb ran MiXCR on the PCR reads. Among about 23,000 distinct CDR3 sequences listed, 67% were seen once. General study points: Post-vaccination, and not before, a median approximately 86% of reactive clones appeared in convalescent patients.

This sample's treatment: roughly ten-day PBMC culture with coronavirus spike peptide pools or control peptides (ViraFEST assay). The absence of any prior SARS-CoV-2 infection in healthy vaccine recipients was confirmed by nucleocapsid antibody tests that came back negative both before and after vaccination. V was cut by 6 bases and J by 4 bases, with 8 bases left in between. The CDR3 is 12 amino acids. Germline CDR1 reads WNHNN; CDR2 reads SYGVQD (reference sequence). Worth noting for this clonotype: Antigen unknown.

The source is a human donor who received a COVID-19 vaccine. The chain carries TRBV10-1 and TRBJ2-3; D is unresolved. The source material was CD4+ T cells from blood, cultured in vitro, sampled after SARS-CoV-2 vaccination. This CDR3 reads CASRGSADTQYF. The DNA of the CDR3 is TGCGCCAGCAGAGGCAGCGCAGATACGCAGTATTTT.